This passage covers 5 T cell receptor beta chains from one sample sequenced in a study of glioma-infiltrating T cells after dendritic cell vaccination. Profiling relied on immunoSEQ multiplex PCR, and the TCRdb table lists in-frame clones only, not all of them. The sample lists about 49,000 clones; less than 90% were seen once. Sequences were derived from blood, sampled before dendritic cell vaccination. The receptor source for this set is a human donor with glioblastoma.

This rearrangement joins TRBV5-1 to TRBJ2-7; possibly TRBD2 for D (6 bases). Germline V gene data show CDR1 as SGHRS and CDR2 as YFSETQ. The CDR3 is 15 amino acids. V gave up 0 bases and J gave up 4 bases, with 14 bases separating them. DNA for the CDR3: TGCGCCAGCAGCTTGGTCTCGGGGGAGTCGTACGAGCAGTACTTC. Protein: CASSLVSGESYEQYF.

The chain has TRBV27 and TRBJ1-2, with 7 positions matching TRBD1. The CDR3 totals 15 residues. The ends lost 2 bases at V and 0 bases at J; junction bases unmatched: 3. The germline V gene encodes CDR1 MNHEY and CDR2 SMNVEV (reference sequence). The CDR3 DNA is TGTGCCAGCAGTTTAACAGGGGTCCCTAACTATGGCTACACCTTC. Translating gives CASSLTGVPNYGYTF.

The CDR3 DNA reads TGTGCCAGCAGCTTGGGGACAGGGAATAACTATGGCTACACCTTC. It encodes CASSLGTGNNYGYTF. The chain links TRBV7-2 to TRBJ1-2; 9 positions match TRBD1. The germline V gene encodes CDR1 SGHTA and CDR2 FQGNSA. This CDR3 region has 15 residues. Trimming at V came to 3 bases and at J to 1 base, leaving 3 bases not matched to a gene.

This clone was observed once. The chain combines TRBV15 with TRBJ1-1; no definite D call. This CDR3 is 12 amino acids long. V shed 5 bases and J shed 5 bases, with 9 bases lying between them. Germline CDR1 reads LNHNV; CDR2 reads YYDKDF (reference sequence). The CDR3 DNA is TGTGCCACCAGCGGTCCGGGTACTGAAGCTTTCTTT. Encoded protein: CATSGPGTEAFF.

This chain links TRBV2 with TRBJ1-5, with D possibly matching TRBD1 (5 bases). Germline loops: CDR1 SNHLY, CDR2 FYNNEI. The V and J ends lost 8 bases and 1 base respectively, with 15 bases between them. The CDR3 is 15 amino acids. The CDR3 sequence is CASGDDSASNQPQHF. DNA of the CDR3: TGTGCCAGCGGGGATGACAGTGCGAGCAATCAGCCCCAGCATTTT.